This TCR beta chain was captured in a study of STAT5B mutations in CD4+ large granular lymphocyte leukemia. CDR1 and CDR2 (germline): SGHDN, FVKESK. The trim removed 2 bases at V and 14 bases at J, leaving 7 bases unmatched. This CDR3 is built from 13 residues. Clones were read by immunoSEQ multiplex PCR, and TCRdb kept only the in-frame ones, dropping some. This sample carries 20,000 or so clones, 70% to 85% of them seen once, and the ten largest clones take approximately 13%. The chain is built from TRBV14 and TRBJ2-1; 9 nucleotides agree with TRBD2. Sequencing used CD4+ T cells from blood buffy coats. The sequence was obtained from a human donor in good health. DNA for the CDR3: TGTGCCAGCAGCCAACGGGCGGGAGGGAGGGAGTTCTTC. It encodes CASSQRAGGREFF.